This passage covers 15 T cell receptor beta chains from one sample sequenced in a study of early T cells in non-severe SARS-CoV-2 infection. TCRdb processed the 5' RACE reads anew with MiXCR; each CDR3 protein has one entry. The data hold some 75,000 distinct CDR3 sequences, with roughly 15% observed a single time. The sample taken for sequencing was whole blood. The receptor set was obtained from an adult who was a healthcare worker with PCR-confirmed SARS-CoV-2 infection or an uninfected control (not recorded which).

This clonotype was recorded many times. V and J are TRBV14 and TRBJ1-2, with 9 bases lining up with TRBD1. This CDR3 region has 16 residues. J lost 4 bases, V lost 4 bases, and 10 bases had no gene match. Germline assignment: CDR1 SGHDN and CDR2 FVKESK. The CDR3 spells CASSRAGTGNPYGYTF. The DNA for the CDR3 is TGTGCCAGCAGCCGAGCCGGGACAGGGAATCCCTATGGCTACACCTTC.

This chain joins TRBV19 and TRBJ1-5; 9 bases fit TRBD1. Germline V gene lookup returns CDR1 LNHDA and CDR2 SQIVND (reference sequence). J gave up 3 bases and V 3 bases, and 6 bases lay outside the gene matches. This CDR3 has 16 residues. This chain's CDR3 is CASSIGTGRINQPQHF. The DNA for the CDR3 is TGTGCCAGTAGTATCGGGACAGGGCGGATCAATCAGCCCCAGCATTTT. The full variable domain, completed using reference TRBV19 and TRBJ1-5, is DGGITQSPKYLFRKEGQNVTLSCEQNLNHDAMYWYRQDPGQGLRLIYYSQIVNDFQKGDIAEGYSVSREKKESFPLTVTSAQKNPTAFYLCASSIGTGRINQPQHFGDGTRLSIL.

This clonotype appeared many times. The V gene is TRBV7-6, the J gene TRBJ2-3; 9 nucleotides agree with TRBD2. V was pared by 3 bases and J by 2 bases, with 3 bases of the junction left unmatched. The CDR3 runs 15 residues. Germline V lookup: CDR1 SGHVS, CDR2 FNYEAQ. CDR3 bases: TGTGCCAGCAGCTTTGGCGGGGGGGACACAGATACGCAGTATTTT. Amino acid sequence: CASSFGGGDTDTQYF.

J is TRBJ1-1 and V is TRBV9; D is undetermined. The CDR3 covers 15 residues. The V end lost 3 bases, the J end lost 0 bases, and 12 bases lay between the germline ends. Germline V CDR1 and CDR2: SGDLS, YYNGEE. CDR3 nucleotide sequence: TGTGCCAGCAGCGCCATAGGCTTCATGAACACTGAAGCTTTCTTT. It translates to CASSAIGFMNTEAFF.

The chain has TRBV12-3 or TRBV12-4 and TRBJ1-2; 7 bases are a match to TRBD1. The CDR3 totals 13 residues. The trim removed 0 bases at V and 13 bases at J, leaving 8 bases unmatched. The CDR3 coding sequence is TGTGCCAGCAGTTTAGCGACAGGGTATCGTTTCACCTTC. Its translation is CASSLATGYRFTF.

This clonotype turned up a few times. One end of the junction varies from germline; a read error may be responsible. The chain combines TRBV7-2 with TRBJ1-1; D is unresolved. Germline V CDR1 and CDR2: SGHTA, FQGNSA. The CDR3 runs to 13 residues. CDR3 DNA: TGTGCCAGCAGCCCCAGAGCCTGGGGTGAAGTTTTCTTT. Translation: CASSPRAWGEVFF.

In nucleotides, the CDR3 is TGTGCCTGGAGTGTCGGACAGGTATCCCTCAGGGAGCAGTTCTTC. Amino acid sequence: CAWSVGQVSLREQFF. V usage is TRBV30 and J usage is TRBJ2-1; TRBD1 matches at 7 bases. V gave up 0 bases and J gave up 10 bases; unmatched junction bases: 12. Per germline, CDR1 GTSNPN and CDR2 SVGIG (reference sequence). The CDR3 contains 15 residues. Full variable domain (rest looked up from reference TRBV30 and TRBJ2-1): SQTIHQWPATLVQPVGSPLSLECTVEGTSNPNLYWYRQAAGRGLQLLFYSVGIGQISSEVPQNLSASRPQDRQFILSSKKLLLSDSGFYLCAWSVGQVSLREQFFGPGTRLTVL.

In its sample, this clonotype was seen many times. The chain is built from TRBV20-1 and TRBJ2-7, with 9 nucleotides matching TRBD1. The germline V gene encodes CDR1 DFQATT and CDR2 SNEGSKA (reference sequence). V lost 6 bases to trimming and J lost 3 bases; unmatched junction nucleotides: 9. The CDR3 is 14 residues long. CDR3 protein: CSALGQGGFYEQYF. For the CDR3, the DNA is TGCAGTGCCCTGGGACAGGGTGGGTTCTACGAGCAGTACTTC.

This clonotype was seen only a few times. This chain links TRBV14 with TRBJ1-6; no clear D gene. Germline CDR1 is SGHDN and CDR2 is FVKESK. The V gene lost 1 base and the J gene lost 10 bases, with 11 bases spanning the gap. The CDR3 runs to 14 residues. Here the CDR3 reads CASSQGLTNSPLHF. CDR3 bases: TGTGCCAGCAGCCAAGGGCTTACAAACTCACCCCTCCACTTT.

This clonotype was seen only a few times. This chain joins TRBV7-2 and TRBJ2-3; D possibly matches TRBD1 or TRBD2 (6 bases each). The V end lost 5 bases, the J end lost 2 bases, and 14 bases lay between the germline ends. Looked up from germline, CDR1 is SGHTA and CDR2 is FQGNSA. This CDR3 is built from 15 residues. The CDR3 loop reads CASSPRRGLTDTQYF. CDR3 nucleotide sequence: TGTGCCAGCAGCCCCCGACGGGGGCTCACAGATACGCAGTATTTT. Full variable domain (outside the CDR3, taken from reference TRBV7-2 and TRBJ2-3): GAGVSQSPSNKVTEKGKDVELRCDPISGHTALYWYRQSLGQGLEFLIYFQGNSAPDKSGLPSDRFSAERTGGSVSTLTIQRTQQEDSAVYLCASSPRRGLTDTQYFGPGTRLTVL.

This clonotype was detected many times. The rearrangement uses TRBV6-4 and TRBJ2-2; the match to TRBD2 covers 11 bases. CDR3 length equals 14 residues. CDR1 and CDR2 (germline): MRHNA, SNTAGT. V lost 6 bases and J lost 3; bases outside the gene matches: 0. This CDR3 reads CASRLAGDTGELFF. In DNA form, the CDR3 reads TGTGCCAGCAGACTAGCGGGGGACACCGGGGAGCTGTTTTTT.

The V and J genes are TRBV30 and TRBJ1-1, with D hard to call. The CDR3 totals 12 residues. Trimming stripped 5 bases from V and 6 bases from J, with 13 bases between. Per the germline V gene, CDR1 is GTSNPN and CDR2 is SVGIG (reference sequence). The CDR3 nucleotides are TGTGCCTGGTCAGCAGGTCGGCCTGAAGCTTTCTTT. Amino acid sequence: CAWSAGRPEAFF.

This clonotype has just a few counts. The chain links TRBV27 to TRBJ2-3, with 11 bases that match TRBD2. The trim removed 3 bases at V and 2 bases at J, leaving 10 bases unmatched. The V gene's germline CDR1 is MNHEY and CDR2 SMNVEV (reference sequence). The CDR3 is made up of 18 amino acids. This CDR3 reads CASSFNVRLAGHTDTQYF. In DNA, the CDR3 is TGTGCCAGCAGTTTCAACGTACGACTAGCGGGGCACACAGATACGCAGTATTTT.

This clonotype was counted at least ten times. The rearrangement joins TRBV19 to TRBJ1-2, with D uncertain. The CDR3 is 15 residues long. V lost 3 bases and J lost 8, with 19 bases in between. Germline V CDR1 and CDR2: LNHDA, SQIVND (reference sequence). In nucleotides, the CDR3 is TGTGCCAGTAGTATCGCCCGACATGATCGAGGAGGCTACACCTTC. This encodes CASSIARHDRGGYTF.

The J gene is TRBJ2-5, the V gene TRBV12-3 or TRBV12-4; 11 nucleotides line up with TRBD2. This CDR3 spans 15 amino acids. Trimming removed 6 bases from V and 3 bases from J; junction bases left unmatched: 6. The CDR3 is CASSPLLAGEETQYF. In DNA, the CDR3 is TGTGCCAGCAGCCCCCTACTAGCGGGGGAAGAGACCCAGTACTTC.